This TCR beta chain was recorded in a study of T cells after yellow fever vaccination. General study findings and limits: Booster sampling recovered most clones from primary vaccination (approximately 97% CD4, roughly 86% CD8). A minor fraction of clonotypes spanned both CD4 and CD8 compartments. Faster peaking, at day 5 versus 15, marked a secondary response that was weaker.

Researchers made TCR cDNA using 5'RACE template switching, and this step added a universal primer site and UMIs. TCRdb independently ran MiXCR on the 5' RACE reads; one entry per CDR3 protein. The sample contains more than 90,000 distinct CDR3 sequences, roughly 8.9% of which appear only once. Worth noting for this clonotype: Its antigen is undetermined.

The CDR3 length is 14 residues. Deletions cut 1 base from V and 7 bases from J, with 11 bases between. Per the germline V gene, CDR1 is SGHNT and CDR2 is YENEEA. The sequencing here drew on CD8+ T cells sorted from PBMCs, taken 45 days after the yellow fever booster vaccination. This rearrangement joins TRBV11-3 to TRBJ2-1; D is possibly TRBD2 (6 bases). The TCR was taken from a man aged 25 to 40 who received the YFV17D yellow fever vaccine. The CDR3 nucleotides read TGTGCCAGCAGCTTAGCGGGAGAGAGAAATGAGCAGTTCTTC. Its translation: CASSLAGERNEQFF.